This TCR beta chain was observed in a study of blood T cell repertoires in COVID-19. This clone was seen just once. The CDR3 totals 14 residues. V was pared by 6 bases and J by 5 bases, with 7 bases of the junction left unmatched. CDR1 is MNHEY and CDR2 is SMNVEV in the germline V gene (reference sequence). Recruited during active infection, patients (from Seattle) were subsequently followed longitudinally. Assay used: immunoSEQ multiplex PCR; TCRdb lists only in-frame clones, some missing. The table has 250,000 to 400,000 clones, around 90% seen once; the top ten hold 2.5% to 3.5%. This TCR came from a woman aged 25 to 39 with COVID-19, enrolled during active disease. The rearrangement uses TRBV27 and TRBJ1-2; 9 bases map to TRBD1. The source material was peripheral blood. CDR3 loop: CASSKQGAGYGYTF. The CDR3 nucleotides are TGTGCCAGCAGCAAACAGGGGGCGGGTTATGGCTACACCTTC.